These 10 T cell receptor beta chains came from one sample sequenced in a study of cytomegalovirus exposure and HLA in healthy donors. Vbeta (60) and Jbeta (13) primers were used in the PCR. Profiled with immunoSEQ multiplex PCR; TCRdb holds only in-frame clones, not every one. This table has some 65,000 clones, approximately 78% appearing once. Sequences were obtained from PBMCs. The source is a girl aged 10 to 17 in good health and CMV-seropositive.

The J gene is TRBJ1-1, the V gene TRBV5-1, with a tentative D call TRBD1 (5 bases). This CDR3 is 15 amino acids long. Trimming cost V 4 bases and J 4 bases, with 17 bases left between them. Germline CDR1 SGHRS, CDR2 YFSETQ. The chain's CDR3 is CASSAGQAVSTEAFF. Written as DNA, the CDR3 is TGCGCCAGCAGCGCGGGGCAGGCTGTGAGCACTGAAGCTTTCTTT.

This clone was recorded once. The rearrangement joins TRBV6-5 to TRBJ1-1, with 8 bases that match TRBD1. The CDR3 totals 14 residues. V was pared by 0 bases and J by 5 bases, with 2 bases of the junction left unmatched. Germline CDR1 reads MNHEY; CDR2 reads SVGAGI. CDR3 DNA sequence: TGTGCCAGCAGTTACTCGACAGGGGTAACTGAAGCTTTCTTT. The encoded protein is CASSYSTGVTEAFF.

This rearrangement joins TRBV6-1 to TRBJ1-5, with D uncertain. The CDR3 consists of 14 residues. V was clipped by 1 base and J by 4 bases, with 8 bases between them. Germline lookup yields CDR1 MNHNS and CDR2 SASEGT. The CDR3 DNA reads as TGTGCCAGCAGTGAAGGACATCTAAATCAGCCCCAGCATTTT. It is translated as CASSEGHLNQPQHF.

The J gene is TRBJ1-2, the V gene TRBV7-2; 8 nucleotides align to TRBD1. The germline gives CDR1 SGHTA, CDR2 FQGNSA. CDR3 length: 15 residues. V lost 0 bases and J lost 5; bases outside the gene matches: 5. The chain's CDR3 is CASSLATGGGYGYTF. The CDR3 coding sequence is TGTGCCAGCAGCTTAGCCACAGGGGGAGGTTATGGCTACACCTTC.

The sample holds one count of this clone. This sequence joins TRBV7-8 and TRBJ1-1; 7 bases match TRBD1. This CDR3 region has 15 residues. Germline V gives CDR1 SGHVS, CDR2 FQNEAQ. With 4 bases clipped from V and 3 bases from J, the junction kept 8 bases outside the gene matches. This chain's CDR3 is CASSSDRVTDTEAFF. The CDR3 nucleotides are TGTGCCAGCAGCTCAGACAGGGTTACAGACACTGAAGCTTTCTTT.

The table lists this clone with a few counts. The chain recombines TRBV7-9 with TRBJ2-5; TRBD1 matches at 7 bases. Looked up from germline, CDR1 is SEHNR and CDR2 is FQNEAQ (reference sequence). The CDR3 covers 16 residues. J was trimmed by 5 bases and V by 5 bases; bases with no gene match: 14. The CDR3 loop is CASSLLGQPALETQYF. DNA for the CDR3: TGTGCCAGCAGCCTCCTGGGACAGCCCGCTTTGGAGACCCAGTACTTC.

V usage is TRBV19 and J usage is TRBJ1-1, with 9 bases fitting TRBD1. Trimming removed 6 bases from V and 4 bases from J; junction bases left unmatched: 9. Germline V gene sequence: CDR1 LNHDA, CDR2 SQIVND (reference sequence). The length of the CDR3 is 15 residues. CDR3 sequence reads: CASRINGQGSTEAFF. DNA for the CDR3: TGTGCCAGTAGGATAAACGGACAGGGGTCCACTGAAGCTTTCTTT.

The CDR3 is CAAGWDEQYF. As DNA, the CDR3 is TGTGCGGCAGGGTGGGACGAGCAGTACTTC. The rearrangement links TRBV5-8 to TRBJ2-7; weak D call: TRBD1 (5 bases). This CDR3 has 10 residues. CDR1 and CDR2 from the germline V gene are SGHTS and YDEGEE.

The chain has TRBV4-2 and TRBJ2-2, with TRBD2 matching 7 bases. CDR3 size: 16 residues. The V gene's germline CDR1 is LGHNA and CDR2 YNFKEQ. V was pared by 4 bases and J by 5 bases, with 10 bases of the junction left unmatched. CDR3 nucleotide sequence: TGTGCCAGCAGCCCGGGGAGGGGCGGACGGACCGGGGAGCTGTTTTTT. Amino acids: CASSPGRGGRTGELFF.

The sample holds one count of this clone. The CDR3 loop reads CASSATGTGAYEQYF. As DNA, the CDR3 is TGTGCCAGCAGCGCGACCGGGACAGGCGCCTACGAGCAGTACTTC. The rearrangement links TRBV2 to TRBJ2-7; 8 bases fit TRBD1. Germline CDR1 is SNHLY and CDR2 is FYNNEI. J was trimmed by 2 bases and V by 6 bases; bases with no gene match: 9. This CDR3 region has 15 residues.